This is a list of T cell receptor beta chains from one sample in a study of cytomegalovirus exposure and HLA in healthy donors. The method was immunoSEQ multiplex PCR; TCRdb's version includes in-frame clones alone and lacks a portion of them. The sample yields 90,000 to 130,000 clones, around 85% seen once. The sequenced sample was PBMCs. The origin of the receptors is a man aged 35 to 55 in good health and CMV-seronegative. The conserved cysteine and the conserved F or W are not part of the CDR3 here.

CDR3: ASSQEAAGRGANVLT
V: TRBV4-2

CDR3: SVGGRGNTEAF
V: TRBV29-1

CDR3: ASSLAGPTGELF
V: TRBV5-6

CDR3: ATSRDGGFGVEGFWITEAF
V: TRBV15

CDR3: ASRPLRANTEAF
V: TRBV6-1

CDR3: ASRGTGVEQY
V: TRBV7-2

CDR3: ASSTGGAGTEAF
V: TRBV4-1

CDR3: ASSLHRSSYEQY
V: TRBV5-1

CDR3: ASSSNPFAGPYEQY
V: TRBV7-3

CDR3: ASSSYRGQAAEAF
V: TRBV6-1

CDR3: ASSRQGQRADTQY
V: TRBV6-5

CDR3: ASSQDRLLAGGTDTQY
V: TRBV4-2

CDR3: ASSDFGTADPPLH
V: TRBV28

CDR3: ASSQSRGGQPQH
V: TRBV7-6

CDR3: ASSLLAGWSQPQH
V: TRBV5-8

CDR3: ASSGTASTLYGYT
V: TRBV2

CDR3: ASVAGAGNQPQH
V: TRBV19

CDR3: ASRPGQGGTYEAF
V: TRBV2